This T cell receptor (beta chain) was retrieved from a study of blood T cell repertoires in COVID-19. The overall study: There were acute and convalescent COVID-19 samples, and they came from the United States, Italy and Spain. PBMCs, B-cell-depleted T cells, or T cells provided the cDNA or gDNA that made up the material.

Authors' methods: The assay estimated nucleated cells by amplifying reference gene primers. This table comes from immunoSEQ multiplex PCR, and its TCRdb copy is limited to in-frame clones, with some not included. That table is the source of V, J and clone size, and D and trimming were worked out from the DNA. The sample holds some 32,000 clones, around 87% seen once. The CDR3 is 13 residues long. V was cut by 4 bases and J by 3 bases, with 12 bases left in between. CDR1 is SQVTM, CDR2 ANQGSEA, per germline. This chain connects TRBV29-1 to TRBJ1-1; TRBD1 is a possible D gene (6 bases). The sequencing input was peripheral blood. The receptor was derived from a man in his fifties or sixties with active COVID-19. The chain's CDR3 is CSVAGGVDTEAFF. DNA of the CDR3: TGCAGCGTTGCGGGGGGCGTGGACACTGAAGCTTTCTTT.